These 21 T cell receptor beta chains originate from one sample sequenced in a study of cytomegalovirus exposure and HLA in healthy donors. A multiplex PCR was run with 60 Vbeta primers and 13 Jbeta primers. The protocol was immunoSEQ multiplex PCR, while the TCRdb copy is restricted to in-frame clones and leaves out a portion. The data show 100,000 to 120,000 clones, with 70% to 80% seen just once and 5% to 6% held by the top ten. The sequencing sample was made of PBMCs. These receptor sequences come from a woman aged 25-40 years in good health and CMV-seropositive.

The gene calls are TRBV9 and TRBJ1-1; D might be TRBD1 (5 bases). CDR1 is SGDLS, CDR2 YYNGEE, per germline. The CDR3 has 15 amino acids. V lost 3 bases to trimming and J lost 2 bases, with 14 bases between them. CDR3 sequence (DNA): TGTGCCAGCAGCGGCAGGGCTCGTGGTAACACTGAAGCTTTCTTT. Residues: CASSGRARGNTEAFF.

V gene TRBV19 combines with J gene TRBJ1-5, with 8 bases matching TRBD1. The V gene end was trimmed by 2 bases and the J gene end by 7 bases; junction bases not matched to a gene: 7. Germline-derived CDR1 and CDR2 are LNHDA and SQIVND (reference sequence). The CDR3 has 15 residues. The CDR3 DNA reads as TGTGCCAGTAGTATATCTGACAGGGGTAGGCAGCCCCAGCATTTT. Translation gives CASSISDRGRQPQHF.

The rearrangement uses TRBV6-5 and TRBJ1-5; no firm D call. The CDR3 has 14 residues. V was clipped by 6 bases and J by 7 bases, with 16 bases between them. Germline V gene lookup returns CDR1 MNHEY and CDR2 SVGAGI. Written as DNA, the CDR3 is TGTGCCAGCAGACCCGAGGGATATGGGCAGCCCCAGCATTTT. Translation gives CASRPEGYGQPQHF.

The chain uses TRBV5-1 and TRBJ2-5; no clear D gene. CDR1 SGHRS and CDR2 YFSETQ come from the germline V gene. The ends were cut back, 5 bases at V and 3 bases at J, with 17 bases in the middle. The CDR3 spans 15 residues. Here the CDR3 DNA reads TGCGCCAGCAGTCACAGCATAGACAAAAAAGAGACCCAGTACTTC. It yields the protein CASSHSIDKKETQYF.

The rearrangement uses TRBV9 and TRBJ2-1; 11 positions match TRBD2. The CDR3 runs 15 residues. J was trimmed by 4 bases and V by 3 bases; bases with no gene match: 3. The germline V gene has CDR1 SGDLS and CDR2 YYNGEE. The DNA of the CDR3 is TGTGCCAGCAGCGGAGGGACTAGCGGATACAATGAGCAGTTCTTC. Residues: CASSGGTSGYNEQFF.

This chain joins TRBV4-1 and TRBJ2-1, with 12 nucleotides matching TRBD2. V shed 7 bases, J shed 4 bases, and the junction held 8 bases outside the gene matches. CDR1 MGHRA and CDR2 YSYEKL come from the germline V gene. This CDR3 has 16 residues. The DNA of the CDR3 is TGCGCCAGCACCTCATCAACTAGCGGGGGGTACAATGAGCAGTTCTTC. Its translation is CASTSSTSGGYNEQFF.

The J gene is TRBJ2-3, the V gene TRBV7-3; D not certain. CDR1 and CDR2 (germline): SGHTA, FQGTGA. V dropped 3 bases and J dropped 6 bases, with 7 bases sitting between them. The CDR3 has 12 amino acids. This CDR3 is CASSLFGDTQYF. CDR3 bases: TGTGCCAGCAGCTTGTTCGGGGATACGCAGTATTTT.

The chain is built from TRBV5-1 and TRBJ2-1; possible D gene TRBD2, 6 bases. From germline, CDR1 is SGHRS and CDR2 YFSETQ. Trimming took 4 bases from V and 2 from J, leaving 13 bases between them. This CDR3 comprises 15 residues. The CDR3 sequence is CASSGGLPTYNEQFF. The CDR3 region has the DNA TGCGCCAGCAGCGGGGGACTCCCGACCTACAATGAGCAGTTCTTC.

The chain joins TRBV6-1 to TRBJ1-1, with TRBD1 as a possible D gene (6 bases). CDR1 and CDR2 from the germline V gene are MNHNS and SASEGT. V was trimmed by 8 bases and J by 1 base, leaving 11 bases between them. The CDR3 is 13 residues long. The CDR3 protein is CASSRGGNTEAFF. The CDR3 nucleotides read TGTGCCAGCTCCAGAGGGGGGAACACTGAAGCTTTCTTT.

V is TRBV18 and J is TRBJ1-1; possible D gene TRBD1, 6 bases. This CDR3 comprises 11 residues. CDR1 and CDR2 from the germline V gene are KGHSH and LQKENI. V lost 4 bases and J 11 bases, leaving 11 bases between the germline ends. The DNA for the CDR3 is TGTGCCAGCTCACAGGACAGTAGGGCTTTCTTT. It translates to CASSQDSRAFF.

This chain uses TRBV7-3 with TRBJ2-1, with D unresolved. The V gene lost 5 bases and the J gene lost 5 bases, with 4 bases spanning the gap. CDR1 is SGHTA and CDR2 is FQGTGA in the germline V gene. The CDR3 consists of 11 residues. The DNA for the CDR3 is TGTGCCAGCAGCGCGAACAATGAGCAGTTCTTC. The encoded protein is CASSANNEQFF.

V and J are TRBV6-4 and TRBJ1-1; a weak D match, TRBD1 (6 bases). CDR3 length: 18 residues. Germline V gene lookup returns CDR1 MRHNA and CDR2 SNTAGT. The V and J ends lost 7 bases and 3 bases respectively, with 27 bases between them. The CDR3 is CASTRGKGLVLVDTEAFF. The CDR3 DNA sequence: TGTGCCAGCACAAGGGGGAAGGGGCTGGTATTAGTGGACACTGAAGCTTTCTTT.

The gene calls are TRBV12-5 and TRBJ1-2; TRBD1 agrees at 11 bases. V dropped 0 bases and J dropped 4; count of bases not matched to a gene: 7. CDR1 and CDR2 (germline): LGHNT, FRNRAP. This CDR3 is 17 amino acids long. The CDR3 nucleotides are TGTGCTAGTGGTTTGGTGCATCCGGGACAGGGGGTCTATGGCTACACCTTC. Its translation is CASGLVHPGQGVYGYTF.

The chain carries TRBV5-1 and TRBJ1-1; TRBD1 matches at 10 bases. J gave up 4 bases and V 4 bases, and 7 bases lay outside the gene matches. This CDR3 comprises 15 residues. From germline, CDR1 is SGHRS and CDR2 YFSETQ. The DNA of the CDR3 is TGCGCCAGCAGCCCCGGGACAGGGGATGTCACTGAAGCTTTCTTT. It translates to CASSPGTGDVTEAFF.

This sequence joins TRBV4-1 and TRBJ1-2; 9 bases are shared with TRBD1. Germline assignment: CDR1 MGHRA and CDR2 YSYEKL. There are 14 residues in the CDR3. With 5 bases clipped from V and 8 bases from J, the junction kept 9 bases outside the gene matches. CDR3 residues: CASSKQQGARGYTF. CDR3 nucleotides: TGCGCCAGCAGCAAACAACAGGGGGCGCGGGGCTACACCTTC.

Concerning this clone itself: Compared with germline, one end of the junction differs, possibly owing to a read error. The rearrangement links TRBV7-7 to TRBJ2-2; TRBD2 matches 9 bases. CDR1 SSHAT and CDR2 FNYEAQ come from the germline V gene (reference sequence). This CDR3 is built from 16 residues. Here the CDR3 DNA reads TGTGCTAGCAGCTTAGAAAGGACTAGCGTGGCCGGGGAGCTGTTTTTT. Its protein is CASSLERTSVAGELFF.

The chain's CDR3 is CSAAGQGENYGYTF. Written as DNA, the CDR3 is TGCAGCGCCGCGGGACAGGGGGAGAACTATGGCTACACCTTC. The chain joins TRBV29-1 to TRBJ1-2; 11 nucleotides agree with TRBD1. Germline values: CDR1 SQVTM, CDR2 ANQGSEA. This CDR3 is 14 amino acids long. V lost 7 bases to trimming and J lost 2 bases; unmatched junction nucleotides: 6. Supplemented by reference TRBV29-1 and TRBJ1-2, the full variable domain reads SAVISQKPSRDICQRGTSLTIQCQVDSQVTMMFWYRQQPGQSLTLIATANQGSEATYESGFVIDKFPISRPNLTFSTLTVSNMSPEDSSIYLCSAAGQGENYGYTFGSGTRLTVV.

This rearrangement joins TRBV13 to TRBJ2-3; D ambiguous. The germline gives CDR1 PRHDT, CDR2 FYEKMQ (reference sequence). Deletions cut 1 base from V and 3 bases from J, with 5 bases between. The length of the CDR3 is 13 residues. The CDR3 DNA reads TGTGCCAGCAGCTTAGTCCGGACAGATACGCAGTATTTT. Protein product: CASSLVRTDTQYF.

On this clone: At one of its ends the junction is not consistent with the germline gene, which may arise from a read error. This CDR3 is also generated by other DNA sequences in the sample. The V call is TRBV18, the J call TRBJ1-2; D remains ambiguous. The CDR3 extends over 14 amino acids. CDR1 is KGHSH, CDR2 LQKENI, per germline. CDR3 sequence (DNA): TGCGCCAGCTCACCTCAGGCGACTAACTATGGCTACACCTTC. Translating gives CASSPQATNYGYTF.

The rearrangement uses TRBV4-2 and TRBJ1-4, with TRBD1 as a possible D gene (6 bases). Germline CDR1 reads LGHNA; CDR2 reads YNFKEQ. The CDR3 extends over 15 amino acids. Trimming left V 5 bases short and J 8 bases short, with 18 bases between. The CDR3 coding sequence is TGTGCCAGCAGCTCGACGAGACAGGAAAGGGAAAAACTGTTTTTT. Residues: CASSSTRQEREKLFF.

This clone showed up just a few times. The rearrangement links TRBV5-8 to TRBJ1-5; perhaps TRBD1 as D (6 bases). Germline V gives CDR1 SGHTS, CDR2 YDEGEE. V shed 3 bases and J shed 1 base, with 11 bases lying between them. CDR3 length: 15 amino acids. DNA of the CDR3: TGTGCCAGCAGCTGGGGGGGGGCAAGCAATCAGCCCCAGCATTTT. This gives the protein CASSWGGASNQPQHF.